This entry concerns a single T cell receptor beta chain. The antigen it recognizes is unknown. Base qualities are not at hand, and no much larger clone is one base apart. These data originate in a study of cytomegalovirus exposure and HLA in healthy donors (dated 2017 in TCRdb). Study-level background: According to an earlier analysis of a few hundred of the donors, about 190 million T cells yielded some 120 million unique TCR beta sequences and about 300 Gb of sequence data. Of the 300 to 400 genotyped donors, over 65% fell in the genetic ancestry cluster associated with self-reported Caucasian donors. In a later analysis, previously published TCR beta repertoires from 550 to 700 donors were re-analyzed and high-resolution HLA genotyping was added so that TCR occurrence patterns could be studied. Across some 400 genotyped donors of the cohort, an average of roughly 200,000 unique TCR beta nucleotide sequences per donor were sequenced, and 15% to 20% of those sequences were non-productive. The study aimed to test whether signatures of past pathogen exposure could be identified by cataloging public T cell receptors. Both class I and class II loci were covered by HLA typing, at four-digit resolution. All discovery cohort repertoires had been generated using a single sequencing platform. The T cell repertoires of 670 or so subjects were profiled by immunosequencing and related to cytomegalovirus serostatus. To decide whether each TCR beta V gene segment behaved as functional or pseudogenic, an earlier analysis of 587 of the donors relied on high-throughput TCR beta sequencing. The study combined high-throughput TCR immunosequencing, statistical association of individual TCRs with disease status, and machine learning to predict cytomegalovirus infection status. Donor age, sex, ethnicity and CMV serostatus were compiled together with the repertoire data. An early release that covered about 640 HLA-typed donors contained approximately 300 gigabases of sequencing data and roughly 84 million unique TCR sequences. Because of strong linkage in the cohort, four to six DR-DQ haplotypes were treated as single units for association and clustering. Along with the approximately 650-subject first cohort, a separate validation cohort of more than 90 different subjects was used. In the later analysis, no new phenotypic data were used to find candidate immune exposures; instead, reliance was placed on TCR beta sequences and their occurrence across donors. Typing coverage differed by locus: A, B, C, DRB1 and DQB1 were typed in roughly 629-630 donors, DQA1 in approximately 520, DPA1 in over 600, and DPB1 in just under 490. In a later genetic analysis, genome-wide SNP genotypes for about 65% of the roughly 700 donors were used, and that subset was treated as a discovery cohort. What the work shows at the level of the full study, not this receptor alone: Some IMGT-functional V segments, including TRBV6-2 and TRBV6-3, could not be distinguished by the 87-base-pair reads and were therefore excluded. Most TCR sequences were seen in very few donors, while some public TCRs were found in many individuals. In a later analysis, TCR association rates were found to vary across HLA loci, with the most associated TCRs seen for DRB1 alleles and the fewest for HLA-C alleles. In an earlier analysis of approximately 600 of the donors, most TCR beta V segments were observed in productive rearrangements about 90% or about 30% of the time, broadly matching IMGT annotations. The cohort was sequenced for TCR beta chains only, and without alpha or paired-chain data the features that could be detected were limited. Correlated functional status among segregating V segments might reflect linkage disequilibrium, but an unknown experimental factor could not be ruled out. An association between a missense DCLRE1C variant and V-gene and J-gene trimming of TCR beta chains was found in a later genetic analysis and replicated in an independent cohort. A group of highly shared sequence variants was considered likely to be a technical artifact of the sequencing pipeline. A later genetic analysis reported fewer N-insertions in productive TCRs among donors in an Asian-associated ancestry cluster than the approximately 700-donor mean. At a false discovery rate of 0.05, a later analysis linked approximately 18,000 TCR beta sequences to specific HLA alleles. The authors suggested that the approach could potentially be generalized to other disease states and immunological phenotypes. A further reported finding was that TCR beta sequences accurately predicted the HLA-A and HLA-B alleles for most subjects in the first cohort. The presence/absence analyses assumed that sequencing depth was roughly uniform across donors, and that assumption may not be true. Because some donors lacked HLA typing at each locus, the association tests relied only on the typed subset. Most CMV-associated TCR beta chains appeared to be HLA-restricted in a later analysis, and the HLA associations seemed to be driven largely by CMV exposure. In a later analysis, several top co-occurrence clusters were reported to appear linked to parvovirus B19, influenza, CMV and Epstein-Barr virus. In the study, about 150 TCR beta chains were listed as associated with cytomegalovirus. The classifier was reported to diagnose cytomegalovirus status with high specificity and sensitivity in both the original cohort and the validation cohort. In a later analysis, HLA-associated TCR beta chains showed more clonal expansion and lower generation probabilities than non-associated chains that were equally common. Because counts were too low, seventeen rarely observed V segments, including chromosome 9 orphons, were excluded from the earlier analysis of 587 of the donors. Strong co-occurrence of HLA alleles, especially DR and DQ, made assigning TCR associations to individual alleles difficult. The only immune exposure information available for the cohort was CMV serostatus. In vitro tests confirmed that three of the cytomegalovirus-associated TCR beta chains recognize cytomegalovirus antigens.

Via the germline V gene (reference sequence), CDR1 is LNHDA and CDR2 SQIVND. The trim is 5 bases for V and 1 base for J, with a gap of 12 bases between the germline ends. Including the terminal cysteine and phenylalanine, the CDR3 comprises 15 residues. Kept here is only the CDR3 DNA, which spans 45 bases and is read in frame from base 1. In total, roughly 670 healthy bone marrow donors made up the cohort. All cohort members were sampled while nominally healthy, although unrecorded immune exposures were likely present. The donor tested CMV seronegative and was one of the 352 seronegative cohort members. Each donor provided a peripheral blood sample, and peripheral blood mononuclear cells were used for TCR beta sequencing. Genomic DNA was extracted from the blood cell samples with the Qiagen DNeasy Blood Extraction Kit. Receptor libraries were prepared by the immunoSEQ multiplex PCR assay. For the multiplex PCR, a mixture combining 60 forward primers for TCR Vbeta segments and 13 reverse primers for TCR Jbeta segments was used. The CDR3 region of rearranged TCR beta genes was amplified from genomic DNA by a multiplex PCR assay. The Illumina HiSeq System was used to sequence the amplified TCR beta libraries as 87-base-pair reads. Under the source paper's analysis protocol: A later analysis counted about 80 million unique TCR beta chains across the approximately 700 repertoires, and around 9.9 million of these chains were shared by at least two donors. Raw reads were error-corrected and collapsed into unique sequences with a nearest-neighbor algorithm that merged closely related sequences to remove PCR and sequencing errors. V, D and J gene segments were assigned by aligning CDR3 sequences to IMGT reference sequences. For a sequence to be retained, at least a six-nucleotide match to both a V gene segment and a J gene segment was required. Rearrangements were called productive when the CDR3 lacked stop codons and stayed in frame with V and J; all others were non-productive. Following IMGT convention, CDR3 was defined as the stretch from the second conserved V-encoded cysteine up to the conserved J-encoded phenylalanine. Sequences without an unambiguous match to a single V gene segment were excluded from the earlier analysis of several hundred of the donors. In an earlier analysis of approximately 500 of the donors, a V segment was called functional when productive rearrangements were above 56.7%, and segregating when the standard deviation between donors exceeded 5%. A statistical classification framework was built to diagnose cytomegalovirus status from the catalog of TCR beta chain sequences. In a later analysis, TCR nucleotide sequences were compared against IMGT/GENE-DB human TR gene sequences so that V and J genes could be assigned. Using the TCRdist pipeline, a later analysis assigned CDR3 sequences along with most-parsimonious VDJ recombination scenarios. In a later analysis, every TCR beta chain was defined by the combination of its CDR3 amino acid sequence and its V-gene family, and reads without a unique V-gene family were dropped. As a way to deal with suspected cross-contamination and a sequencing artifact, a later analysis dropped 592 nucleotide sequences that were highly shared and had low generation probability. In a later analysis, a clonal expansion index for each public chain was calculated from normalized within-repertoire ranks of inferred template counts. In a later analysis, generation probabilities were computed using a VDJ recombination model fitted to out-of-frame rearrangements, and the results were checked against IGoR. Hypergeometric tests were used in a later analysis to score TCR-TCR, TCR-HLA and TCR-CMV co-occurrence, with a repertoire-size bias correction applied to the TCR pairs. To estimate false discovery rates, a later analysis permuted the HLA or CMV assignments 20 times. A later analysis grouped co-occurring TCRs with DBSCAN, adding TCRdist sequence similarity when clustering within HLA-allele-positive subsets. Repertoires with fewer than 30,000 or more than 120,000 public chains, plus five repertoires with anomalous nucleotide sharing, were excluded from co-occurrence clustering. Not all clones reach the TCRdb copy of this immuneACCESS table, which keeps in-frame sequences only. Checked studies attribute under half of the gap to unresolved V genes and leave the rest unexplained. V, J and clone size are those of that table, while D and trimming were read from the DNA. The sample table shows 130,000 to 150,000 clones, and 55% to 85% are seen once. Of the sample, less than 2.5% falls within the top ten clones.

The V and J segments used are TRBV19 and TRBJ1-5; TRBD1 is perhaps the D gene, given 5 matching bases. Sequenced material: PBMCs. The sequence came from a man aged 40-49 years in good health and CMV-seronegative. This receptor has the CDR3 CASSAPPGSNQPQHF. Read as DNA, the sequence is TGTGCCAGTAGTGCACCCCCAGGGAGCAATCAGCCCCAGCATTTT.